The clone carrying this T cell receptor beta chain is medium-sized by share. The antigen remains undetermined. The data were taken from a study of a mutant IDH1 vaccine in newly diagnosed glioma. Study-level background: Sex distribution of treated patients was around 62% male and roughly 40% female; mean age was about 40 years.

The time point: week 35, safety follow-up. Every vaccination contained 300 ug of the mutant IDH1 20-mer peptide and was paired with topical imiquimod. Sequenced by immunoSEQ multiplex PCR; TCRdb stores in-frame clones only, minus some. This table has tens of thousands of clones, 86% appearing once. The source material was PBMCs, sampled from a glioma patient whose treatment included an IDH1 peptide vaccine. The receptor was derived from a man aged 35-49 years with glioma.

CDR3 region: CASSYSAYGSYEQYF. CDR3 nucleotide sequence: TGTGCCAGCAGTTACTCAGCGTACGGCTCCTACGAGCAGTACTTC. This rearrangement joins TRBV6-5 to TRBJ2-7; D uncertain. The length of the CDR3 is 15 residues. Germline CDR1 MNHEY, CDR2 SVGAGI. V lost 0 bases and J lost 0, with 9 bases in between.